Below are 8 T cell receptor beta chains sequenced from a single sample in a study of blood T cell repertoires in COVID-19. Assay: immunoSEQ multiplex PCR; the TCRdb copy retains only in-frame clones and omits some. The sample includes a few hundred thousand clones, 65% to 85% seen only once; the top ten take approximately 3.6%. The sample comprised PBMCs or T cells enriched from blood (not recorded which). Receptors originate from a man aged 45-65 years who had recovered from COVID-19.

This clone was observed a single time. This chain connects TRBV27 to TRBJ1-1, with D possibly matching TRBD1 (6 bases). Germline V gene data show CDR1 as MNHEY and CDR2 as SMNVEV (reference sequence). Trimming removed 7 bases at V and 1 base at J, with 25 bases between. The CDR3 sequence is 18 residues long. The CDR3 bases are TGTGCCAGCACCTCCTTCGCGGGGGGGCGACGGGGGAACACTGAAGCTTTCTTT. Encoded protein: CASTSFAGGRRGNTEAFF.

This chain links TRBV7-2 with TRBJ2-7; possible D gene TRBD2, 7 bases. Per the germline V gene, CDR1 is SGHTA and CDR2 is FQGNSA. Trimming removed 7 bases at V and 1 base at J, with 17 bases between. This CDR3 is built from 15 residues. The DNA of the CDR3 is TGTGCCAGCACCTCGGGGGGCCAAACGTCCTACGAGCAGTACTTC. This sequence encodes CASTSGGQTSYEQYF.

The chain is built from TRBV28 and TRBJ1-2; no firm D call. With 6 bases removed from V and 8 bases from J, the gap between germline ends came to 13 bases. This CDR3 has 12 amino acids. Germline-derived CDR1 and CDR2 are MDHEN and SYDVKM. CDR3 residues: CASRNSRRGYTF. CDR3 DNA sequence: TGTGCCAGCAGAAATAGTCGGAGGGGCTACACCTTC.

This clone appeared once. The chain recombines TRBV5-4 with TRBJ1-3, with D perhaps TRBD1 (5 bases). Between the trimmed V and J ends, which lost 5 bases and 2 bases, there was a span of 11 bases. Germline CDR1 and CDR2: SGHNT and YYREEE (reference sequence). The length of the CDR3 is 14 residues. The CDR3 is CASSPRGAGNTIYF. The CDR3 DNA reads as TGTGCCAGCAGTCCGCGGGGGGCTGGAAACACCATATATTTT.

This clone was seen a single time. The chain combines TRBV9 with TRBJ2-7; 7 bases align to TRBD1. Germline V lookup: CDR1 SGDLS, CDR2 YYNGEE. The V gene end was trimmed by 4 bases and the J gene end by 5 bases; junction bases not matched to a gene: 9. The CDR3 has 14 amino acids. The CDR3 is CASSTRDSYHEQYF. The CDR3 DNA sequence: TGTGCCAGCAGCACTCGGGACAGCTACCACGAGCAGTACTTC.

The chain joins TRBV10-3 to TRBJ2-6; D gene uncertain. Deletions cut 6 bases from V and 0 bases from J, with 6 bases between. Germline V CDR1 and CDR2: ENHRY, SYGVKD. The CDR3 is 14 amino acids. CDR3 nucleotide sequence: TGTGCCATCAGGAACAACTCTGGGGCCAACGTCCTGACTTTC. Translated: CAIRNNSGANVLTF.

This chain uses TRBV25-1 with TRBJ1-2, with D hard to call. Per the germline V gene, CDR1 is MGHDK and CDR2 is SYGVNS. The CDR3 is 14 amino acids. Trimming took off 5 bases at V and 7 bases at J, with 17 bases between the two ends. The CDR3 sequence: CASSRAAAGSGYTF. The CDR3 region has the DNA TGTGCCAGCAGTCGGGCGGCGGCGGGTTCTGGCTACACCTTC.

V and J are TRBV11-3 and TRBJ2-2; D is possibly TRBD2 (5 bases). From germline, CDR1 is SGHNT and CDR2 YENEEA. The CDR3 totals 13 residues. V was trimmed by 2 bases and J by 5 bases, leaving 6 bases between them. CDR3 sequence: CASSLPGTGELFF. The DNA for the CDR3 is TGTGCCAGCAGCTTACCGGGAACCGGGGAGCTGTTTTTT.